The T cell receptor (beta chain) under discussion was sequenced for a study of CD8+CD57+ T cells in acquired aplastic anemia. Genomic DNA served as template for TCR beta VDJ and CDR3 profiling. TCRdb analysed the reads with MiXCR anew, one entry per CDR3 protein. The table includes fewer than 300,000 distinct CDR3 sequences, about 80% detected once. Patients included in sequencing had previously demonstrated CD8+CD57+ cell expansion by flow cytometry. This clonotype was seen just once. CDR1 SGHAT and CDR2 FQNNGV come from the germline V gene. With 5 bases clipped from V and 1 base from J, the junction kept 3 bases outside the gene matches. The CDR3 spans 14 residues.

The chain employs TRBV11-2 and TRBJ2-7, with 9 bases matching TRBD1. The clonotype comes from a human donor with aplastic anemia. Sequencing input: sorted CD4+, CD8+, or CD8+CD57+ T cells (not recorded which) from PBMCs. This CDR3 is CASSAGQGSYEQYF. In nucleotides, the CDR3 is TGTGCCAGCAGCGCAGGACAGGGGTCCTACGAGCAGTACTTC.